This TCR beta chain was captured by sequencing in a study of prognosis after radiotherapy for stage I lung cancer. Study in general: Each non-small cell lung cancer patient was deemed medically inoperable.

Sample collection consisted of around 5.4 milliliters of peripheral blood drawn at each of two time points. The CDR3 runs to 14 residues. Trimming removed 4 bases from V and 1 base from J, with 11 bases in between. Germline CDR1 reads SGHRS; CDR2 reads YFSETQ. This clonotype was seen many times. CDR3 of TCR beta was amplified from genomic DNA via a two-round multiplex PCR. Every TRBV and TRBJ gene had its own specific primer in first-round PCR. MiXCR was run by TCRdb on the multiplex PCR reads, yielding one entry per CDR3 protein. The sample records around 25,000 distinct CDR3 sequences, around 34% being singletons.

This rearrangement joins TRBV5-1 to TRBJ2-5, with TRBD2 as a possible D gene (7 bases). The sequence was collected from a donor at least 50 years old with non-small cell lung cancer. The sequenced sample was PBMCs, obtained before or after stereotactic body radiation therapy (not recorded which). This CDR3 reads CASSLGGRQETQYF. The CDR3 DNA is TGCGCCAGCAGCCTCGGGGGGCGCCAAGAGACCCAGTACTTC.